The sequence of this T cell receptor beta chain was determined in a study of blood T cell repertoires in COVID-19. Study as a whole: The cDNA or gDNA used as material had been derived from T cells, B-cell-depleted T cells, or PBMCs.

TCRdb's copy holds only in-frame clones and misses some; the assay was immunoSEQ multiplex PCR. The top ten clones hold more than 6% of a sample with fewer than 250,000 clones, just under 85% of them seen once. The sequencing input was peripheral blood. The TCR comes from a woman in her fifties or sixties with active or convalescent COVID-19.

CDR3 sequence (DNA): TGCGCCAGCAGCCGGACAGCTAACTATGGCTACACCTTC. Encoded protein: CASSRTANYGYTF. The chain has TRBV10-1 and TRBJ1-2; D may be TRBD1 (6 bases). Germline lookup yields CDR1 WNHNN and CDR2 SYGVQD (reference sequence). Trimming removed 6 bases at V and 0 bases at J, with 8 bases between. The CDR3 spans 13 residues.